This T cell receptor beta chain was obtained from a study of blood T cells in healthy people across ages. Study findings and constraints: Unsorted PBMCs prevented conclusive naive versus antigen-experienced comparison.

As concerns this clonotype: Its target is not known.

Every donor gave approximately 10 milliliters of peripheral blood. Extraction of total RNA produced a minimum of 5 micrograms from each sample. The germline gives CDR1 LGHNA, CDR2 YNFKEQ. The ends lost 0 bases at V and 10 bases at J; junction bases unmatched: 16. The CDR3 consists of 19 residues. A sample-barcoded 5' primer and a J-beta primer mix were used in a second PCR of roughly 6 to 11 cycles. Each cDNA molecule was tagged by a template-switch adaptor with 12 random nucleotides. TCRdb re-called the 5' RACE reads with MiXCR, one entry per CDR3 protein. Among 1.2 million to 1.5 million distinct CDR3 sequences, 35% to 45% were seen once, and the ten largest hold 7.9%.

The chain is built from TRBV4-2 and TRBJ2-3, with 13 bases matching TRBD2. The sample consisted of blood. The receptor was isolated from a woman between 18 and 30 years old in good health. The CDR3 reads CASSQEPLTSGGPGGSQYF. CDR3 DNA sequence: TGTGCCAGCAGCCAAGAACCCCTGACTAGCGGGGGGCCGGGTGGGTCGCAGTATTTT.